The present T cell receptor beta chain was sequenced within a study of blood T cells in healthy people across ages. Study overall: The capture of about one barcoded beta molecule per two T cells was achieved by template switching.

The use of a sample-barcoded 5' primer and a J-beta primer mix characterized a second PCR of 7 to 11 cycles. Each CDR3 protein is one row after TCRdb ran MiXCR on the 5' RACE reads. Found here are some 730,000 distinct CDR3 sequences, 22% of them singletons; the top ten hold about 22%. Study-wide results and limits: It was the long-lived donors that had more naive CD4+ cells and higher diversity than aged donors. PBMCs went unsorted, and a conclusive naive versus antigen-experienced comparison was therefore prevented.

The V end was cut by 3 bases, the J end by 0 bases, with 5 bases between. The CDR3 loop spans 12 amino acids. The germline CDR1 and CDR2 sequences are DFQATT and SNEGSKA (reference sequence). Investigators took approximately 10 milliliters of peripheral blood from every donor. With respect to this clonotype: Its antigen is unknown.

Sequenced material: blood. This sequence was found in a man between 65 and 85 years old in good health. This sequence joins TRBV20-1 and TRBJ2-5; no reliable D call. In DNA, the CDR3 is TGCAGTGCTAGCTTCTACCAAGAGACCCAGTACTTC. It is translated as CSASFYQETQYF.